These 10 T cell receptor beta chains share one sample of origin, sequenced in a study of blood T cell repertoires in COVID-19. Produced via immunoSEQ multiplex PCR; TCRdb's table is partial and in-frame only. The repertoire holds hundreds of thousands of clones, with about 90% as singletons. Sequenced material: peripheral blood. These receptors all stem from a woman in her 70s with COVID-19, enrolled during active disease.

The V and J genes are TRBV30 and TRBJ2-6; TRBD1 is a possible D gene (5 bases). Deletions cut 5 bases from V and 0 bases from J, with 11 bases between. Germline CDR1 is GTSNPN and CDR2 is SVGIG (reference sequence). The CDR3 totals 15 residues. CDR3 sequence reads: CAWGRGSSGANVLTF. The CDR3 coding sequence is TGTGCCTGGGGAAGGGGATCCTCTGGGGCCAACGTCCTGACTTTC. Supplemented by reference TRBV30 and TRBJ2-6, the full variable domain reads SQTIHQWPATLVQPVGSPLSLECTVEGTSNPNLYWYRQAAGRGLQLLFYSVGIGQISSEVPQNLSASRPQDRQFILSSKKLLLSDSGFYLCAWGRGSSGANVLTFGAGSRLTVL.

This chain connects TRBV6-1 to TRBJ2-4, with TRBD2 matching 11 bases. The germline CDR1 and CDR2 sequences are MNHNS and SASEGT. This CDR3 is 18 amino acids long. Trimming removed 4 bases from V and 0 bases from J; junction bases left unmatched: 8. CDR3 bases: TGTGCCAGCAGTGGAATTAGCGGGGGGGCTATAGCCAAAAACATTCAGTACTTC. The encoded protein is CASSGISGGAIAKNIQYF.

The V call is TRBV30, the J call TRBJ2-3; possibly TRBD2 for D (5 bases). The V end lost 2 bases, the J end lost 5 bases, and 8 bases lay between the germline ends. The germline CDR1 and CDR2 sequences are GTSNPN and SVGIG (reference sequence). CDR3 length: 12 amino acids. The CDR3 spells CAWSSGGDTQYF. CDR3 nucleotides: TGTGCCTGGAGTAGCGGTGGAGATACGCAGTATTTT.

V is TRBV9 and J is TRBJ1-6; D is possibly TRBD1 (6 bases). The CDR3 extends over 14 amino acids. Between the trimmed V and J ends, which lost 5 bases and 6 bases, there was a span of 12 bases. Germline lookup yields CDR1 SGDLS and CDR2 YYNGEE. The chain's CDR3 is CASSLSDSNSPLHF. The CDR3 DNA reads TGTGCCAGCAGTTTATCGGACAGTAATTCACCCCTCCACTTT.

This sequence joins TRBV7-9 and TRBJ2-7; no firm D call. The CDR3 runs 13 residues. V was clipped by 1 base and J by 7 bases, with 11 bases between them. Germline assignment: CDR1 SEHNR and CDR2 FQNEAQ (reference sequence). CDR3 coding DNA: TGTGCCAGCAGCTTAGAACGCCGCGGTGAGCAGTACTTC. Protein sequence: CASSLERRGEQYF.

The chain is built from TRBV19 and TRBJ1-2, with D hard to call. The CDR3 has 13 residues. Germline V gene lookup returns CDR1 LNHDA and CDR2 SQIVND (reference sequence). Trimming removed 5 bases from V and 5 bases from J, with 12 bases in between. CDR3 nucleotide sequence: TGTGCCAGTAGTGAGGGAGGGCCTTATGGCTACACCTTC. Translating gives CASSEGGPYGYTF.

The chain is built from TRBV6-4 and TRBJ2-2; D is ambiguous. The CDR3 contains 16 residues. CDR1 is MRHNA and CDR2 is SNTAGT in the germline V gene. With 0 bases removed from V and 5 bases from J, the gap between germline ends came to 13 bases. CDR3 sequence reads: CASSDSVQFGTGELFF. CDR3 DNA sequence: TGTGCCAGCAGTGACTCCGTACAGTTCGGAACCGGGGAGCTGTTTTTT.

As DNA, the CDR3 is TGTGCCATCAGTGAGAGGGAGCAGTCCTACGAGCAGTACTTC. Translation gives CAISEREQSYEQYF. V is TRBV10-3 and J is TRBJ2-7, with a weak D call TRBD2 (5 bases). V was trimmed by 2 bases and J by 1 base, leaving 9 bases between them. CDR1 is ENHRY and CDR2 is SYGVKD in the germline V gene. The CDR3 is made up of 14 amino acids.

The chain couples TRBV18 to TRBJ1-3; 10 nucleotides agree with TRBD1. V shed 4 bases and J 0 bases; nucleotides not matched to a gene: 6. The CDR3 runs to 17 residues. Germline V gives CDR1 KGHSH, CDR2 LQKENI. The CDR3 bases are TGTGCCAGCTCACGGGGACAGGGGACCAGCTCTGGAAACACCATATATTTT. Protein: CASSRGQGTSSGNTIYF. Filled out from reference TRBV18 and TRBJ1-3, the complete variable domain reads NAGVMQNPRHLVRRRGQEARLRCSPMKGHSHVYWYRQLPEEGLKFMVYLQKENIIDESGMPKERFSAEFPKEGPSILRIQQVVRGDSAAYFCASSRGQGTSSGNTIYFGEGSWLTVV.

J is TRBJ2-2 and V is TRBV7-9, with 8 bases aligning to TRBD1. This CDR3 has 17 amino acids. V was pared by 4 bases and J by 1 base, with 8 bases of the junction left unmatched. Germline CDR1 SEHNR, CDR2 FQNEAQ (reference sequence). DNA for the CDR3: TGTGCCAGCAGCTCCCTTTCAGGGGGCGGGAACACCGGGGAGCTGTTTTTT. Amino acids: CASSSLSGGGNTGELFF.